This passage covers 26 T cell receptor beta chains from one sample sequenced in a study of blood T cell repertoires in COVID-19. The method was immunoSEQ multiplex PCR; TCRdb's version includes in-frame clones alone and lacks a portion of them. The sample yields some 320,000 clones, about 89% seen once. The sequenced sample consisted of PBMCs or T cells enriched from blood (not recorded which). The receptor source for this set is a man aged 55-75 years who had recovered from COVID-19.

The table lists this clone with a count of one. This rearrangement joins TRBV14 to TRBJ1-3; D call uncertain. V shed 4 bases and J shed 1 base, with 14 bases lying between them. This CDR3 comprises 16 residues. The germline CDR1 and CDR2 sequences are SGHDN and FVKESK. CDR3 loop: CASSPGSRHSGNTIYF. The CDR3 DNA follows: TGTGCCAGCAGCCCTGGGAGCAGACATTCTGGAAACACCATATATTTT.

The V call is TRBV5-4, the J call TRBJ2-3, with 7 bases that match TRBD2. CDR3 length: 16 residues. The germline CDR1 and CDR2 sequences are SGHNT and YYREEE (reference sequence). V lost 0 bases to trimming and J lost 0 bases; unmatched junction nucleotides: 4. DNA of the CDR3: TGTGCCAGCAGCTTGGCGGGCGGGGGTAGCACAGATACGCAGTATTTT. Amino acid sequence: CASSLAGGGSTDTQYF.

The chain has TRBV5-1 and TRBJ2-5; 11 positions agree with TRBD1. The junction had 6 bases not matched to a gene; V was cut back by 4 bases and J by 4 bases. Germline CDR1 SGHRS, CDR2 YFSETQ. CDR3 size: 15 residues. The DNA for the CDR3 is TGCGCCAGCAGCCTAATGGGACAGGGGGGAGAGACCCAGTACTTC. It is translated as CASSLMGQGGETQYF.

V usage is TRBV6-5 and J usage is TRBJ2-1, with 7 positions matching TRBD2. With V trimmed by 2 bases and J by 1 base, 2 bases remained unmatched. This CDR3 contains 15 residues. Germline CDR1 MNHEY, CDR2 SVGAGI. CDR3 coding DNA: TGTGCCAGCAGTTACCTTAGCGGGTCCTACAATGAGCAGTTCTTC. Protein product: CASSYLSGSYNEQFF.

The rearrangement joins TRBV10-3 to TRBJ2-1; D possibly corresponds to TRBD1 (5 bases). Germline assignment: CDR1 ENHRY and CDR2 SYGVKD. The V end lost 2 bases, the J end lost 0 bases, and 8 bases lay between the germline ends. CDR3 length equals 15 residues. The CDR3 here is CAISERDSSYNEQFF. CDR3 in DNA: TGTGCCATCAGTGAGCGTGACAGCTCCTACAATGAGCAGTTCTTC.

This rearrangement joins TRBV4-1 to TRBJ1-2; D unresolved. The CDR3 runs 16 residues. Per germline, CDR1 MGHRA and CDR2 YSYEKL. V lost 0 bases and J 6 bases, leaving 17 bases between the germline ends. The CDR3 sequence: CASSQDSGVPSNGYTF. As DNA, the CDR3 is TGCGCCAGCAGCCAAGATTCCGGGGTGCCCTCGAATGGCTACACCTTC.

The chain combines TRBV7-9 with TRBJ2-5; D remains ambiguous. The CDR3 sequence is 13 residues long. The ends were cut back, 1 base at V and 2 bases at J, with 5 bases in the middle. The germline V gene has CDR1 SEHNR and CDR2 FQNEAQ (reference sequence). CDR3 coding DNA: TGTGCCAGCAGCTTAGGTCAGCAAGAGACCCAGTACTTC. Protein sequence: CASSLGQQETQYF. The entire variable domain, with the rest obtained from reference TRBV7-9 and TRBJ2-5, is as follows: DTGVSQNPRHKITKRGQNVTFRCDPISEHNRLYWYRQTLGQGPEFLTYFQNEAQLEKSRLLSDRFSAERPKGSFSTLEIQRTEQGDSAMYLCASSLGQQETQYFGPGTRLLVL.

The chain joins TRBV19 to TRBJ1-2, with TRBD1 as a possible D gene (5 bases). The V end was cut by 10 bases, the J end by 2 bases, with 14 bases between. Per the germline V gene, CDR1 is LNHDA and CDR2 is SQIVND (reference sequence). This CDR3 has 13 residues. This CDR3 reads CATRTPNNYGYTF. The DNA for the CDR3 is TGTGCCACTCGGACACCCAACAACTATGGCTACACCTTC.

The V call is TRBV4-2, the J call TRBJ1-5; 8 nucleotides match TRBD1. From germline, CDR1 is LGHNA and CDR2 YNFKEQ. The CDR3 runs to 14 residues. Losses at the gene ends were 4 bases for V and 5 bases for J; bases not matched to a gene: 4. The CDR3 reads CASSPGQVHQPQHF. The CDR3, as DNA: TGTGCCAGCAGCCCGGGACAGGTCCATCAGCCCCAGCATTTT.

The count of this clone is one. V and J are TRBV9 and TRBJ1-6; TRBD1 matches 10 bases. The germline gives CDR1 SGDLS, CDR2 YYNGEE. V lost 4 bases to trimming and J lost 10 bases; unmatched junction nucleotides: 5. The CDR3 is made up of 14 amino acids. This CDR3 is CASSLTGGESPLHF. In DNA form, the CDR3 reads TGTGCCAGCAGCTTGACAGGGGGCGAGTCACCCCTCCACTTT.

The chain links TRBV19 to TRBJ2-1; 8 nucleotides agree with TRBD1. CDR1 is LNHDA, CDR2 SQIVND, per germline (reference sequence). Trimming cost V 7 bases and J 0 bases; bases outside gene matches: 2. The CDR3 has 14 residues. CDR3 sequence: CASKGTGSYNEQFF. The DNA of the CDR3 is TGTGCCAGTAAGGGGACAGGCTCCTACAATGAGCAGTTCTTC.

CDR3 amino acids: CASSGSREQYF. The CDR3 bases are TGTGCCAGCAGCGGTAGTCGCGAGCAGTACTTC. This chain uses TRBV14 with TRBJ2-7; D not certain. Trimming took 5 bases from V and 6 from J, leaving 8 bases between them. The CDR3 is 11 residues long. Germline CDR1 SGHDN, CDR2 FVKESK.

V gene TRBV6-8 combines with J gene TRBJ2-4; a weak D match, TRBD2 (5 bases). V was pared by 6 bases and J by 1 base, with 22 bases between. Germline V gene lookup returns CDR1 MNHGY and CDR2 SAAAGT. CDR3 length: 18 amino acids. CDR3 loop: CASSSTGESGYAKNIQYF. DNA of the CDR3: TGTGCCAGCAGCTCAACCGGGGAGTCAGGCTACGCCAAAAACATTCAGTACTTC.

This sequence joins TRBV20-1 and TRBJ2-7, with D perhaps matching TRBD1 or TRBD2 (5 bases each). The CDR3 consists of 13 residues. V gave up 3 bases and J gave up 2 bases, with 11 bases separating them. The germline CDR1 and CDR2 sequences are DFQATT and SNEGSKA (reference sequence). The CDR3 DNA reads TGCAGTGCTAGTGAGGGGCCGACCTACGAGCAGTACTTC. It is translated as CSASEGPTYEQYF.

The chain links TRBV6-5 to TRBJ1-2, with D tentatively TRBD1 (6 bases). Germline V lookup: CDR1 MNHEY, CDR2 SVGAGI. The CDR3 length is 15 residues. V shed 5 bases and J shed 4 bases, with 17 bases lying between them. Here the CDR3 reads CASSPTGTTGYGYTF. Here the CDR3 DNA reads TGTGCCAGCAGTCCCACAGGGACCACTGGCTATGGCTACACCTTC.

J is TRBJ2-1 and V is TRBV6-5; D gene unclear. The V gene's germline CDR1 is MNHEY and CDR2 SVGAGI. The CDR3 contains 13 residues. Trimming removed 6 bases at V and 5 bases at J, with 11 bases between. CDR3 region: CASRRADDNEQFF. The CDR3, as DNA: TGTGCCAGCAGGCGCGCGGATGACAATGAGCAGTTCTTC.

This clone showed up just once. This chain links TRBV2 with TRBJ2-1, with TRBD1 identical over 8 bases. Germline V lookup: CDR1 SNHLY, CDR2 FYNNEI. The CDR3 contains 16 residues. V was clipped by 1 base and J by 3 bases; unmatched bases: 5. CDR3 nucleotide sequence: TGTGCCAGCAGTGAAGGGTTGGGGACAGGCTACAATGAGCAGTTCTTC. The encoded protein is CASSEGLGTGYNEQFF.

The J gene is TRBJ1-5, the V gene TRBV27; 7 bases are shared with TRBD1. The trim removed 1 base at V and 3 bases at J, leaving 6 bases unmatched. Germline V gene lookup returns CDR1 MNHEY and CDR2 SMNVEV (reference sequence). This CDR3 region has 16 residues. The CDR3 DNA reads TGTGCCAGCAGTTTATTGTCAGGGGGTTCCAATCAGCCCCAGCATTTT. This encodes CASSLLSGGSNQPQHF.

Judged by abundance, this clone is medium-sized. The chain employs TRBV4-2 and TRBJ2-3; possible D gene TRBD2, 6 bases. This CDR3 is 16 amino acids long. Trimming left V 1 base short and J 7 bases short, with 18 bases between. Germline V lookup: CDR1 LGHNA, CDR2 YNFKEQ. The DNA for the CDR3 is TGTGCCAGCAGCCAAGTGCTGAACGGGAGAGTAAATACGCAGTATTTT. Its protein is CASSQVLNGRVNTQYF.

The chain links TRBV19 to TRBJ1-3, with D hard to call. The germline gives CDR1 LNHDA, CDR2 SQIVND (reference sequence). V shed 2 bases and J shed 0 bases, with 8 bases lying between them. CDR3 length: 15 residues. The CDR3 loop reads CASSIMRVSGNTIYF. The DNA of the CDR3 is TGTGCCAGTAGTATAATGCGCGTCTCTGGAAACACCATATATTTT.

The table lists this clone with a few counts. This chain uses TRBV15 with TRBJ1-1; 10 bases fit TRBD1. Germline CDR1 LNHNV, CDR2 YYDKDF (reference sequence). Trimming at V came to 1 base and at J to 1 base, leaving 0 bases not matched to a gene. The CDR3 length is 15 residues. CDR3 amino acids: CATSRGDRGNTEAFF. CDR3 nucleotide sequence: TGTGCCACCAGCAGAGGGGACAGGGGGAACACTGAAGCTTTCTTT.

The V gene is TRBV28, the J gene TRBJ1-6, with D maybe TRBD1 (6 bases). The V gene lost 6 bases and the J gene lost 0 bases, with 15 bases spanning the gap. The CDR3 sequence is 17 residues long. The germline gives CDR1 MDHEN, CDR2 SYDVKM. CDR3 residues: CASSKPQGRSYNSPLHF. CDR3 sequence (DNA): TGTGCCAGCAGCAAACCACAGGGCCGCTCCTATAATTCACCCCTCCACTTT.

CDR3 sequence (DNA): TGTGCCAGTAGTATGGAGCTGGGGCTAGCTAACTATGGCTACACCTTC. This translates into CASSMELGLANYGYTF. This chain uses TRBV19 with TRBJ1-2; possible D gene TRBD1, 5 bases. The CDR3 sequence is 16 residues long. The germline V gene has CDR1 LNHDA and CDR2 SQIVND (reference sequence). V lost 3 bases and J 0 bases, leaving 14 bases between the germline ends.

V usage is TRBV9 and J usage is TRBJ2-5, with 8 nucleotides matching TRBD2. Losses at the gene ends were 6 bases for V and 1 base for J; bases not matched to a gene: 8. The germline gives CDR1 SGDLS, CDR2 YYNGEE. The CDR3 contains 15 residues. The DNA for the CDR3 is TGTGCCAGCAATTTAAGCGGGGGTAGCCAAGAGACCCAGTACTTC. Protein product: CASNLSGGSQETQYF.

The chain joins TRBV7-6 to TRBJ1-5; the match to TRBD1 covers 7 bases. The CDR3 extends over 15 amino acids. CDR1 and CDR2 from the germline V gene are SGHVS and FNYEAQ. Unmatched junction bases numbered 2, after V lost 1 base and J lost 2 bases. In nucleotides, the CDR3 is TGTGCCAGCAGCTTAGAAGGGGGCGGCAATCAGCCCCAGCATTTT. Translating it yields CASSLEGGGNQPQHF.

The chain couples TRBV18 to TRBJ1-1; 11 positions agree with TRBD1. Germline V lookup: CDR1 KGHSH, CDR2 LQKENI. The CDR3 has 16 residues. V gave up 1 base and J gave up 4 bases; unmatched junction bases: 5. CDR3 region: CASSPRGDRGSTEAFF. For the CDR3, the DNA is TGTGCCAGCTCACCACGCGGGGACAGGGGGAGCACTGAAGCTTTCTTT.